This T cell receptor beta chain was recovered during a study of T cells in Graves' hyperthyroidism and ophthalmopathy (dated by TCRdb to about 2019). Regarding the complete study: Peripheral blood samples were taken at initial diagnosis, before any treatment was given. TCR Vbeta CDR3 sequencing of 135 peripheral blood samples (more than 40 ophthalmopathy, about 80 hyperthyroidism and some 17 progressor patients) is reported in the paper. An independent validation cohort of some 18 hyperthyroidism patients and about 16 patients who later progressed to ophthalmopathy tested prospective prediction of ophthalmopathy. Thyroid tissue and blood T-cell repertoires from about 6 Graves' hyperthyroidism patients were also compared in the study. The 75 to 100 discovery patients were randomly divided into training and test sets at a 7:3 ratio. After blood sampling, hyperthyroidism patients were treated with methimazole at a starting dose of 30 mg daily, and ophthalmopathy patients were treated with high-dose intravenous methylprednisolone. To identify TCR V-J signatures that set the groups apart, the researchers used a discovery cohort of 100 patients, made up of approximately 43 with Graves' ophthalmopathy and 57 with stable Graves' hyperthyroidism.

Amplification of TCR beta CDR3 regions was carried out from RNA transcripts. For the first round of RT-PCR on the TCR CDR3, the HTBI primer set was used together with the Qiagen OneStep RT-PCR kit. Libraries were constructed in a second round of multiplex PCR, after which size selection and purification were carried out. Libraries were sequenced paired-end with 100 bp reads on an Illumina HiSeq2000. In the original analysis: Raw data were processed with SOAPnuke, discarding reads with adapters, uncalled bases, mean Phred below 15, or no exact constant-primer or identifier match. COPE v1.2.5 was used to merge high-quality paired reads, and clonotypes were defined as unique nucleotide sequences. Clonotypes were aligned to IMGT TRBV, TRBD and TRBJ reference segments using MiTCR v1.1. Only V-J combinations with frequency above 0.0001, covering about 99% of repertoires, were analysed. The TCS score was defined as the ratio of F50 (clonal expansion) to E x V (chaos), calculated using BLOSUM62-based TCRdist between CDR3 peptides within each V-J. Welch's t-statistics and random forest reduced around 550 V-J features to roughly 13, which were used in a naive Bayes classifier (R e1071). TCRdb trimmed the raw reads at Q25, called clones with MiXCR and kept productive beta chains. Identical CDR3 proteins give one entry, which carries the most common genes and DNA. It is TCRdb's table, rather than the study itself, that gives the V and J calls and clone size. This sample has 300,000 to 450,000 distinct CDR3 sequences in its table, and around 14% of those were observed once. The top ten hold around a quarter of the sample.

There are many counts of this clonotype. Its antigen has not been determined. No quality values exist for individual bases; no much larger clone is one base distant. Hyperthyroidism patients were newly diagnosed, with disease duration under 2 months, and aged 18 to 65 years. The study excluded patients with uncontrolled infections, other autoimmune diseases, pregnancy or lactation. Clinical symptoms, serum thyroxine and TRAb, thyroid ultrasound, and orbital computed tomography formed the basis for the diagnoses. For progressor patients, blood was drawn at the first diagnosis of hyperthyroidism, before any ophthalmopathy symptoms had appeared. PBMCs were separated from roughly 9.6 ml of fresh peripheral blood using Ficoll-Paque density gradient centrifugation. Progressor patients were first diagnosed with Graves' hyperthyroidism and then developed ophthalmopathy during follow-up. Total RNA was extracted using Trizol reagent, and RNA quality was assessed on an Agilent 2100 Bioanalyzer.

What the authors observed across the whole study: In cross-validation, a model built on a 13 V-J signature told ophthalmopathy apart from stable hyperthyroidism with under 90% sensitivity and about 81% specificity, and in testing the same model reached 80%/75%. Blood samples also contained most of the expanded thyroid clonotypes (frequency above 0.001), which suggests that blood repertoires may reflect thyroid immune responses. In validation, progression to ophthalmopathy was predicted by the model with more than 65% sensitivity and 72.22% specificity, a median of approximately 7.1 months before onset. Sample size was not statistically predetermined, and investigators were not blinded to group allocation.

Counted from cysteine to phenylalanine, this CDR3 has 16 amino acids. Here the CDR3 DNA is all that survives: 48 bases in frame from base 1. Sequences DFQATT (CDR1) and SNEGSKA (CDR2) are obtained from the germline V gene (reference sequence). After removal of 6 bases from V and 4 bases from J, the junction retains 17 bases not matched to a gene. The chain was built from TRBV20-1 and TRBJ2-7; 8 bases in between match TRBD2. The TCR was taken from a woman in her late teens or twenties with Graves' hyperthyroidism that later progressed to Graves' ophthalmopathy. The specimen sequenced was blood. Here the CDR3 is given as CSAIGTGGAGVYEQYF. The DNA sequence is TGCAGTGCCATAGGTACAGGTGGAGCGGGAGTATACGAGCAGTACTTC.